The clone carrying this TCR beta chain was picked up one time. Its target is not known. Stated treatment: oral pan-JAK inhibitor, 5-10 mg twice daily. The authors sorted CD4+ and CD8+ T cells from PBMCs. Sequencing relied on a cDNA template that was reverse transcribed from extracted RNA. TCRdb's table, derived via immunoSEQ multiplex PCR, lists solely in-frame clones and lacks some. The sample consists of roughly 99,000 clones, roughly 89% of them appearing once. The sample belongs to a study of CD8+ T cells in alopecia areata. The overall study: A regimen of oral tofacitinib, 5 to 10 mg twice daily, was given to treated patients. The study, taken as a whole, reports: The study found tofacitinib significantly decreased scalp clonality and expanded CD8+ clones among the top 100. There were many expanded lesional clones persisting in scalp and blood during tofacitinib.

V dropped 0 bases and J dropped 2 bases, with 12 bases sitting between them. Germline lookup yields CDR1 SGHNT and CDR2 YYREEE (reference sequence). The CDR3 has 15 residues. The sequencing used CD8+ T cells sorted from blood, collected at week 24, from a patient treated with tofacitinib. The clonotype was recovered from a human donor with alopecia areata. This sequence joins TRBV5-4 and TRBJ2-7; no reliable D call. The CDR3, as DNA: TGTGCCAGCAGCTTGGCCGTCGGTCCCGCCTACGAGCAGTACTTC. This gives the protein CASSLAVGPAYEQYF.